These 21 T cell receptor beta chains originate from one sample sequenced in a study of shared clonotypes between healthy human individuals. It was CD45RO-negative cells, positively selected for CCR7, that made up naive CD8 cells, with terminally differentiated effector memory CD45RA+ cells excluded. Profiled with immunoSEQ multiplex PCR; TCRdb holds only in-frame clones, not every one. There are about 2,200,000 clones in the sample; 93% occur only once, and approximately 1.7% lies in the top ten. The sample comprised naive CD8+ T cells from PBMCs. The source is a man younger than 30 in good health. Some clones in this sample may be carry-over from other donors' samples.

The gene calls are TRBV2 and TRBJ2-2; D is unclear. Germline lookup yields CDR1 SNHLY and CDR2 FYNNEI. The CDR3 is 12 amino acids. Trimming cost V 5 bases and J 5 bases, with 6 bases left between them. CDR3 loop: CASSWVTGELFF. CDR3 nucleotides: TGTGCCAGCAGTTGGGTTACCGGGGAGCTGTTTTTT. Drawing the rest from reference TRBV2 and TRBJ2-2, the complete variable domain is EPEVTQTPSHQVTQMGQEVILRCVPISNHLYFYWYRQILGQKVEFLVSFYNNEISEKSEIFDDQFSVERPDGSNFTLKIRSTKLEDSAMYFCASSWVTGELFFGEGSRLTVL.

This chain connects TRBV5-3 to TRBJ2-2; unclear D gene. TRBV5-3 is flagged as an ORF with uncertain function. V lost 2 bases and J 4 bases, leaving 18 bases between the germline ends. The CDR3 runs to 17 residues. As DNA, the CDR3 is TGTGCCAGAAGCTTTGGGCCCCCTTTGTGGTGCACCGGGGAGCTGTTTTTT. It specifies CARSFGPPLWCTGELFF.

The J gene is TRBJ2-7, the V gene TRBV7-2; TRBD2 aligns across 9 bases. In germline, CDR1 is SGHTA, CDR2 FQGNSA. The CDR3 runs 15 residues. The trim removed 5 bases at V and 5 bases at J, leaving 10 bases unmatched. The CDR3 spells CASSHFSGSLNEQYF. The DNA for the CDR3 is TGTGCCAGCAGCCATTTTAGCGGGAGTTTGAACGAGCAGTACTTC.

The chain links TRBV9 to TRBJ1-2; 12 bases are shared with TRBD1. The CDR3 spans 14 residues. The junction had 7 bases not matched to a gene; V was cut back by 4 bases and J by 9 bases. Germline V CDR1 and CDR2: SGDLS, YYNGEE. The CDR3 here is CASSSPGTGGRYTF. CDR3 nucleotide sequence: TGTGCCAGCAGCTCACCCGGGACAGGGGGCCGCTACACCTTC.

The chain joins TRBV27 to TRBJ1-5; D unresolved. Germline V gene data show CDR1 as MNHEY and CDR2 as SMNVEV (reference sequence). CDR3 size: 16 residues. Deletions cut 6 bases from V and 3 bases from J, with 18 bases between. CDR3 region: CASSPVVPISNQPQHF. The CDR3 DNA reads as TGTGCCAGCAGCCCGGTGGTTCCTATATCCAATCAGCCCCAGCATTTT.

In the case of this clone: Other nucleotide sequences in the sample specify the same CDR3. The CDR3 protein is CASSPLGPYEQYF. The CDR3, as DNA: TGTGCCAGCAGTCCCCTAGGGCCCTACGAGCAGTACTTC. The chain carries TRBV27 and TRBJ2-7; D remains ambiguous. CDR3 length equals 13 residues. The germline V gene encodes CDR1 MNHEY and CDR2 SMNVEV (reference sequence). The V end was cut by 5 bases, the J end by 2 bases, with 10 bases between.

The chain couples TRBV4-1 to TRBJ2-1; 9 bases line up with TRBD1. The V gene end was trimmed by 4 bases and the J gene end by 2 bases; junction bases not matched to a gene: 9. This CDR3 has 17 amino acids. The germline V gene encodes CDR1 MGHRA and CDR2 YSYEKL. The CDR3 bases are TGCGCCAGCAGCCCCCCGGGAGGACAGGGGACCTACAATGAGCAGTTCTTC. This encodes CASSPPGGQGTYNEQFF.

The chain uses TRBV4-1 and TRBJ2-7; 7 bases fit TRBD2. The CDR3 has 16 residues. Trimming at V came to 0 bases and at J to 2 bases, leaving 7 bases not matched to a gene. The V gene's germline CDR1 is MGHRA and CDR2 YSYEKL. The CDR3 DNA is TGCGCCAGCAGCCAAGACGGCACAGCGGGAACCTACGAGCAGTACTTC. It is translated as CASSQDGTAGTYEQYF.

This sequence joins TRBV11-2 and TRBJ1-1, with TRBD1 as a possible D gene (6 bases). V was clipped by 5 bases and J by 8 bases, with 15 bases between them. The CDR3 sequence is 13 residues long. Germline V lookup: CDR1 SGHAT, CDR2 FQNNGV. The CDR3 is CASSPRDRNEAFF. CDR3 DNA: TGTGCCAGCAGCCCCCGAGACAGGAACGAAGCTTTCTTT.

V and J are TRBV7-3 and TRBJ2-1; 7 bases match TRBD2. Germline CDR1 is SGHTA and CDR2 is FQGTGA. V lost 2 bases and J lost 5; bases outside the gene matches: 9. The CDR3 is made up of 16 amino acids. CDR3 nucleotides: TGTGCCAGCAGCTTACTCGGGGGAGGGTCCCACAATGAGCAGTTCTTC. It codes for CASSLLGGGSHNEQFF.

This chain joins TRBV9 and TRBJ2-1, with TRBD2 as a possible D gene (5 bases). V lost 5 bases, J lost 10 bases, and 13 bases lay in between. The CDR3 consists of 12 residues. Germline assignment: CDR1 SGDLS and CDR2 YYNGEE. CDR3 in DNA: TGTGCCAGCAGTTACACCGGGAACGAGCAGTTCTTC. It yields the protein CASSYTGNEQFF.

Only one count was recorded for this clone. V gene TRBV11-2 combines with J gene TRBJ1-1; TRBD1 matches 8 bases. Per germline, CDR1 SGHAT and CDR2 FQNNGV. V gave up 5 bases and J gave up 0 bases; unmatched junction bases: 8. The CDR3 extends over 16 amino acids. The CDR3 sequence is CASSPRQGLVNTEAFF. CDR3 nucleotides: TGTGCCAGCAGCCCTCGACAGGGGCTTGTGAACACTGAAGCTTTCTTT.

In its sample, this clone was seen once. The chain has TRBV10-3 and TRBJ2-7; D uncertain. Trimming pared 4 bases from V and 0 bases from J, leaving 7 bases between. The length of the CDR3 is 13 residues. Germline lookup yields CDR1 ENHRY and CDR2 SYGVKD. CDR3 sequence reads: CAISGVISYEQYF. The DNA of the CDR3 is TGTGCCATCAGTGGGGTTATCTCCTACGAGCAGTACTTC.

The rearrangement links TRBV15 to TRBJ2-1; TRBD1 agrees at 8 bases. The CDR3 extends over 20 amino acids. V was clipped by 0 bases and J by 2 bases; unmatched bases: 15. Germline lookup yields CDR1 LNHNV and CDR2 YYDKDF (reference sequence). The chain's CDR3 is CATSRDKVTGAAPPYNEQFF. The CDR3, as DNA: TGTGCCACCAGCAGAGATAAAGTGACAGGGGCGGCCCCTCCCTACAATGAGCAGTTCTTC.

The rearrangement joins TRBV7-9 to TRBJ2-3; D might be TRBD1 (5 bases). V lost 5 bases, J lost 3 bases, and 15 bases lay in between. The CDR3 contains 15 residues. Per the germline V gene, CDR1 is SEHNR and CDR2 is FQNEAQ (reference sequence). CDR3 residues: CASSQMTEQTDTQYF. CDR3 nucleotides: TGTGCCAGCAGCCAGATGACAGAACAAACAGATACGCAGTATTTT.

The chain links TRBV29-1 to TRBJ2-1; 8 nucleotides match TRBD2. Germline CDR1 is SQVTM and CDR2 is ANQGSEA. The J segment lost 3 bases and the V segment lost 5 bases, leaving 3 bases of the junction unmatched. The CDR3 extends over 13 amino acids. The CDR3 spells CSVSGRIYNEQFF. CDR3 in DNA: TGCAGCGTTAGCGGGAGAATCTACAATGAGCAGTTCTTC.

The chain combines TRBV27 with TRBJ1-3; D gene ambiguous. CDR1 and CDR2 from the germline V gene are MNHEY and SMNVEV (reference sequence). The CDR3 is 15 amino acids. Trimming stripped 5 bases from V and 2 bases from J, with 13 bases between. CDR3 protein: CASSQWRGAGNTIYF. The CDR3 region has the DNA TGTGCCAGCAGTCAATGGCGTGGGGCTGGAAACACCATATATTTT.

The CDR3: CASTTTASSGELFF. DNA for the CDR3: TGTGCCAGCACCACCACCGCTAGCTCCGGGGAGCTGTTTTTT. The V call is TRBV7-8, the J call TRBJ2-2; D is possibly TRBD2 (5 bases). The V end lost 7 bases, the J end lost 6 bases, and 15 bases lay between the germline ends. Per the germline V gene, CDR1 is SGHVS and CDR2 is FQNEAQ. The CDR3 covers 14 residues. The full variable domain, its missing parts supplied by reference TRBV7-8 and TRBJ2-2, is GAGVSQSPRYKVAKRGQDVALRCDPISGHVSLFWYQQALGQGPEFLTYFQNEAQLDKSGLPSDRFFAERPEGSVSTLKIQRTQQEDSAVYLCASTTTASSGELFFGEGSRLTVL.

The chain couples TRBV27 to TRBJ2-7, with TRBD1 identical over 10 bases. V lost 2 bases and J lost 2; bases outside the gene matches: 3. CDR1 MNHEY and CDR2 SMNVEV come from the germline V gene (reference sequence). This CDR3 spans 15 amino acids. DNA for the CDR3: TGTGCCAGCAGTTTAGGACAGGGGGGTCCCTACGAGCAGTACTTC. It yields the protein CASSLGQGGPYEQYF.

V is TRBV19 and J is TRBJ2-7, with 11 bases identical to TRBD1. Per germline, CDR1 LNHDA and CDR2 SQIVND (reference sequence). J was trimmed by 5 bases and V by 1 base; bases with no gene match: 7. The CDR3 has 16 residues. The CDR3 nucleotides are TGTGCCAGTAGTATAGTAGGGACAGGGGGACTTCACGAGCAGTACTTC. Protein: CASSIVGTGGLHEQYF. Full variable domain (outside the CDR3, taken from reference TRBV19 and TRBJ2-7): DGGITQSPKYLFRKEGQNVTLSCEQNLNHDAMYWYRQDPGQGLRLIYYSQIVNDFQKGDIAEGYSVSREKKESFPLTVTSAQKNPTAFYLCASSIVGTGGLHEQYFGPGTRLTVT.

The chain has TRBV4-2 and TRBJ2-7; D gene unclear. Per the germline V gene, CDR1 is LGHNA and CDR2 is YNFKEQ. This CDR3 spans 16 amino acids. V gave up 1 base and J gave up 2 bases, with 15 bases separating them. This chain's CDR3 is CASSQAFVDQTYEQYF. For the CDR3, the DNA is TGTGCCAGCAGCCAAGCGTTTGTCGACCAAACCTACGAGCAGTACTTC.